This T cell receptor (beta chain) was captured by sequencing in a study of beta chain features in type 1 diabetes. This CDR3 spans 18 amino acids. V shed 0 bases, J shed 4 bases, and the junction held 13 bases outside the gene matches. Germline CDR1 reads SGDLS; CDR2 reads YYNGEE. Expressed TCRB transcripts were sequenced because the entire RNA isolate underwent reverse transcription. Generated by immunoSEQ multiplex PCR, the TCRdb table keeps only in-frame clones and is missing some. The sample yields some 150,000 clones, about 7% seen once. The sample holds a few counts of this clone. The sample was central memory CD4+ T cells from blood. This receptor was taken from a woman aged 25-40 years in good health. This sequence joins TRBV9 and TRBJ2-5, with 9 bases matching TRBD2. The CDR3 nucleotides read TGTGCCAGCAGCGTAGATCCCACTCACGCACTAGCGGGAGAGACCCAGTACTTC. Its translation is CASSVDPTHALAGETQYF.